Following are 14 T cell receptor beta chains from one sample sequenced in a study of blood T cell repertoires in COVID-19 (dated by TCRdb to 2018 to 2021). Library generation was performed with the immunoSEQ multiplex PCR assay. TCRdb mirrors the immuneACCESS table, restricted to in-frame sequences. Some clones are absent from its copies; in checked studies, under half trace to an unresolved V gene, and the reason for the others is unknown. This sample gives roughly 200,000 clones in total; under 80% of them show up just once. About 14% of the sample is held by the ten biggest clonotypes. The material sequenced was peripheral blood. The receptors stem from a man aged 50-60 years who had recovered from COVID-19.

The chain has TRBV10-3 and TRBJ1-6; the D gene is possibly TRBD1 (5 bases). The length of the CDR3 is 12 residues. Looked up from germline, CDR1 is ENHRY and CDR2 is SYGVKD. V was pared by 5 bases and J by 7 bases, with 6 bases between. CDR3: CAISPGNSPLHF. The CDR3 DNA reads as TGTGCCATCAGTCCAGGGAATTCACCCCTCCACTTT.

This chain links TRBV27 with TRBJ1-5; TRBD1 might be the D (6 bases). This CDR3 comprises 16 residues. Germline CDR1 MNHEY, CDR2 SMNVEV (reference sequence). Trimming took 5 bases from V and 0 from J, leaving 14 bases between them. Here the CDR3 DNA reads TGTGCCAGCAGTCCAAGTAGGGGGTTTAGCAATCAGCCCCAGCATTTT. Its translation is CASSPSRGFSNQPQHF.

This chain uses TRBV21-1 with TRBJ1-2; the tabulated D call, TRBD1, remains unverified against the DNA. TRBV21-1 corresponds to a pseudogene. CDR3 length: 16 residues. CDR3 bases: TGTGCCAGCAGCAAAGGGCTCAACAGGGTTATGTGGGGCTACACCTTC. The encoded protein is CASSKGLNRVMWGYTF.

This sequence joins TRBV29-1 and TRBJ2-2; D is unresolved. This CDR3 spans 12 amino acids. The germline gives CDR1 SQVTM, CDR2 ANQGSEA. Trimming took 5 bases from V and 5 from J, leaving 9 bases between them. This CDR3 reads CSVSIATGELFF. CDR3 nucleotides: TGCAGCGTTTCGATAGCAACCGGGGAGCTGTTTTTT.

V and J are TRBV7-9 and TRBJ2-6; 7 nucleotides agree with TRBD1. From germline, CDR1 is SEHNR and CDR2 FQNEAQ (reference sequence). The CDR3 runs 18 residues. The V gene end was trimmed by 1 base and the J gene end by 1 base; junction bases not matched to a gene: 7. The CDR3 region is CASSLDWAGGSGANVLTF. The CDR3 DNA reads TGTGCCAGCAGCTTAGATTGGGCAGGGGGTTCTGGGGCCAACGTCCTGACTTTC.

The chain recombines TRBV19 with TRBJ1-4; TRBD1 agrees at 7 bases. Trimming cost V 1 base and J 5 bases; bases outside gene matches: 7. Germline V gene lookup returns CDR1 LNHDA and CDR2 SQIVND (reference sequence). The CDR3 totals 16 residues. The CDR3 spells CASSIVGTAGNEKLFF. For the CDR3, the DNA is TGTGCCAGTAGTATAGTCGGGACAGCAGGGAATGAAAAACTGTTTTTT.

The rearrangement links TRBV6-5 to TRBJ1-1; D gene uncertain. CDR3 length: 14 amino acids. V was pared by 7 bases and J by 2 bases, with 14 bases between. Germline V lookup: CDR1 MNHEY, CDR2 SVGAGI. CDR3 bases: TGTGCCAGCACCCCCCCCGGCGGTAACACTGAAGCTTTCTTT. Translated, it gives CASTPPGGNTEAFF.

This chain connects TRBV14 to TRBJ2-1; weak D call: TRBD2 (7 bases). The CDR3 covers 20 residues. Germline lookup yields CDR1 SGHDN and CDR2 FVKESK. Trimming pared 0 bases from V and 3 bases from J, leaving 24 bases between. The DNA for the CDR3 is TGTGCCAGCAGCCAAGATAGGGGAGGAGGCAGCGGGACACTCTACAATGAGCAGTTCTTC. It is translated as CASSQDRGGGSGTLYNEQFF.

The J gene is TRBJ2-3, the V gene TRBV5-1; 10 bases fit TRBD2. The CDR3 length is 15 residues. V lost 5 bases to trimming and J lost 5 bases; unmatched junction nucleotides: 8. Germline V gene lookup returns CDR1 SGHRS and CDR2 YFSETQ. CDR3 region: CASSLSGRAGDTQYF. The CDR3, as DNA: TGCGCCAGCAGTCTGAGCGGGAGGGCCGGAGATACGCAGTATTTT. Full variable domain (rest looked up from reference TRBV5-1 and TRBJ2-3): KAGVTQTPRYLIKTRGQQVTLSCSPISGHRSVSWYQQTPGQGLQFLFEYFSETQRNKGNFPGRFSGRQFSNSRSEMNVSTLELGDSALYLCASSLSGRAGDTQYFGPGTRLTVL.

The chain recombines TRBV28 with TRBJ2-3; 9 bases agree with TRBD2. The CDR3 spans 13 residues. V was pared by 8 bases and J by 6 bases, with 6 bases of the junction left unmatched. Germline V lookup: CDR1 MDHEN, CDR2 SYDVKM. CDR3 DNA: TGTGCCAGCTTTTCCAGCGGGAGGGATACGCAGTATTTT. Protein sequence: CASFSSGRDTQYF.

This sequence joins TRBV30 and TRBJ1-1, with a weak D call TRBD1 (6 bases). Per germline, CDR1 GTSNPN and CDR2 SVGIG (reference sequence). CDR3 length: 13 residues. The V gene lost 0 bases and the J gene lost 5 bases, with 10 bases spanning the gap. CDR3: CAWSVGRGTEAFF. CDR3 DNA sequence: TGTGCCTGGAGTGTAGGTAGGGGGACTGAAGCTTTCTTT.

The rearrangement uses TRBV25-1 and TRBJ1-2; 7 bases fit TRBD1. After removal of 6 bases from V and 6 bases from J, the junction contained 13 bases not matched to a gene. The germline V gene has CDR1 MGHDK and CDR2 SYGVNS. The CDR3 is 15 amino acids. This CDR3 reads CASRANRGLGDGYTF. The CDR3 nucleotides read TGTGCCAGCAGAGCTAACAGGGGTCTTGGCGATGGCTACACCTTC.

The chain employs TRBV19 and TRBJ2-1; TRBD2 matches at 13 bases. Germline V lookup: CDR1 LNHDA, CDR2 SQIVND (reference sequence). This CDR3 is built from 18 residues. J lost 7 bases, V lost 3 bases, and 12 bases had no gene match. For the CDR3, the DNA is TGTGCCAGTAGTATGCGACTAGCGGGAGGATCAAGTAGGAATGAGCAGTTCTTC. It is translated as CASSMRLAGGSSRNEQFF.

The CDR3 bases are TGTGCCAGCAGTGAAATCGGGGGGCAGGTCCAGCCCCAGCATTTT. It yields the protein CASSEIGGQVQPQHF. The chain carries TRBV6-1 and TRBJ1-5, with D possibly being TRBD1 (6 bases). The CDR3 is made up of 15 amino acids. Germline V gives CDR1 MNHNS, CDR2 SASEGT. Trimming left V 2 bases short and J 7 bases short, with 15 bases between.